This record concerns one TCR beta chain sequence. Its antigen is unidentified. Germline CDR1 is MNHEY and CDR2 is SMNVEV (reference sequence). Trimming took 5 bases from V and 7 from J, leaving 18 bases between them. The CDR3 length is 15 residues. Clones were sequenced by immunoSEQ multiplex PCR, and TCRdb holds only the in-frame ones, with some missing. The repertoire holds 1,400,000 or so clones, with approximately 98.5% as singletons. The record originates from a study of shared clonotypes between healthy human individuals. The overall study: Three CD4 naive, three CD4 memory, two CD8 naive and one CD8 memory plate were used per donor. Study-level results: It was anticipated that sequencing depth would influence how many clonotypes donors shared. Sharing across several donors was seen in 4% to 5.5% of naive CD4 clonotypes.

The chain is built from TRBV27 and TRBJ1-5, with a weak D call TRBD1 (6 bases). The TCR sequence derives from a man between 25 and 39 years old in good health. Sequencing was done on a sample of naive CD4+ T cells sorted from blood. Subset: CD45RA+ positively selected. The CDR3 DNA follows: TGTGCCAGCAGTCCCCGGGGGGCAGGCGGACAGCCCCAGCATTTT. Protein product: CASSPRGAGGQPQHF.